This T cell receptor beta chain originates from a study of early T cells in non-severe SARS-CoV-2 infection (dated by TCRdb to the early 2020s). With respect to the entire study: Because TCR sequencing relied on bulk RNA taken from unsorted whole blood, pairing of alpha and beta chains was not possible.

A word on this clonotype: Its binding antigen is unknown. No qualities accompany the bases; no much larger clone lies one base away.

A case-control design nested within a healthcare worker cohort in London, UK, was used, with weekly nasopharyngeal swab PCR tests and blood sampling performed. Healthcare workers were enrolled in the week of the UK lockdown, from 23 to 31 March 2020, and were followed every week for up to roughly 16 weeks. Library prep was done by 5' RACE. TCRdb shows the sequencer as NextSeq 500. To correct for sequencing error and PCR bias, the TCR library protocol tagged individual cDNA molecules with unique molecular identifiers. Both TCR alpha and beta chains were sequenced, and tight co-correlation was observed between alpha and beta sequence abundances in each sample. Turning to the authors' computational methods: Decombinator V4 was used to perform V gene, J gene and CDR3 annotation of TCR sequences. Expanded TCRs were defined as changing significantly between any two time points under a Poisson model with p below 0.0001. TCR abundances were normalised to the total number of TCRs sequenced per sample and expressed as counts per million. MAIT TCRs were defined by TRAV1-2 paired with TRAJ12, TRAJ20 or TRAJ33, and iNKT TCRs by TRAV10 paired with TRAJ18. VDJdb, accessed on 1 November 2021, was searched for TCRs annotated for CMV, EBV and SARS-CoV-2, and TCRs annotated for more than one antigen were excluded. TCRdb itself trimmed the public reads at Q25 with fastp, ran MiXCR and retained productive beta chains. All rows with the same CDR3 protein become a single entry with the most common DNA and genes. TCRdb, rather than the study authors, made the V and J calls. Recorded for this sample are about 59,000 distinct CDR3 sequences; about 13% of them occurred a single time. Jointly, the top ten make up 9.3% of the sample.

The CDR3 covers 12 residues, taking in both the cysteine and the phenylalanine. CDR3 DNA only is kept here, 36 bases in frame from base 1. The germline V gene (reference sequence) supplies CDR1 DFQATT and CDR2 SNEGSKA. The investigation overall reported the following: VDJdb matching was skewed toward anti-spike CD8 responses and likely underestimated virus-specific expansions, missing private and CD4 specificities.

The clonotype was recovered from an adult who was a healthcare worker with PCR-confirmed SARS-CoV-2 infection or an uninfected control (not recorded which). Sequencing used whole blood, obtained at baseline. This chain is built from TRBV20-1 and TRBJ1-1; TRBD1 is a weak D gene call, 6 bases matching. The CDR3 corresponds to CRAGGLDTEAFF. The nucleotide sequence reads TGCAGGGCCGGGGGGCTGGACACTGAAGCTTTCTTT.